This TCR beta chain originates from a study of T cell repertoires in cytomegalovirus infection (dated by TCRdb to between 2018 and 2020). With respect to the entire study: Recently identified HLA-C-restricted CMV epitopes, whose presentation resists viral immunomodulation, were targeted by peptide stimulations together with well-studied HLA-B-restricted epitopes. Because public TCR beta signatures pointed to carriage of CMV infection together with the matching HLA type, the HLA type of each donor mattered for the analysis.

Sequencing used an Illumina HiSeq 1500. TCRdb applied fastp at Q25 and MiXCR to the public reads, then kept only in-frame beta chains. Each entry merges the rows of one CDR3 protein and shows their most common DNA and genes. The sample table holds some 270,000 distinct CDR3 sequences, of which roughly 21% were seen once. The ten largest clones take up about 21% of the sample. On this clonotype: The target of this receptor is not known. No base quality information exists; no much larger clone differs at one position.

Findings and caveats that apply to the study as a whole: The ex vivo response was dominated by HLA-C-restricted CMV-specific TCR beta clonotypes, and the single most frequent clonotype in two of eight donors was supplied by these HLA-C-restricted clonotypes. In both this cohort and an independent cohort of some 350 donors, the cumulative frequency of public TCR beta family members distinguished carriers of CMV infection plus the relevant HLA type.

Deletion took 6 bases off V and 7 bases off J, with a span of 22 bases between the germline ends. Inclusive of the bounding cysteine and phenylalanine, the CDR3 is 14 residues long. Only the CDR3 portion is preserved as DNA: 42 bases, with reading frame beginning at the first base. The germline V gene (reference sequence) specifies DFQATT as CDR1 and SNEGSKA as CDR2. The label giving this sample's treatment or condition can be read as: in vitro stimulation with specific CMV peptide epitopes to enrich CMV-specific T cells. Recombination linked TRBV20-1 to TRBJ2-7, and possibly TRBD2, on 6 matching bases. This TCR came from a human donor in good health (CMV status not recorded). Some clones in this sample may be carry-over from other donors' samples. The sample in question was cultured PBMCs, obtained from culture after CMV antigen stimulation. At the DNA level, the sequence is TGCAGTGCCACGAAGTCGGGAGCCGTGGGGGAGCAGTACTTC. This translates into CSATKSGAVGEQYF.